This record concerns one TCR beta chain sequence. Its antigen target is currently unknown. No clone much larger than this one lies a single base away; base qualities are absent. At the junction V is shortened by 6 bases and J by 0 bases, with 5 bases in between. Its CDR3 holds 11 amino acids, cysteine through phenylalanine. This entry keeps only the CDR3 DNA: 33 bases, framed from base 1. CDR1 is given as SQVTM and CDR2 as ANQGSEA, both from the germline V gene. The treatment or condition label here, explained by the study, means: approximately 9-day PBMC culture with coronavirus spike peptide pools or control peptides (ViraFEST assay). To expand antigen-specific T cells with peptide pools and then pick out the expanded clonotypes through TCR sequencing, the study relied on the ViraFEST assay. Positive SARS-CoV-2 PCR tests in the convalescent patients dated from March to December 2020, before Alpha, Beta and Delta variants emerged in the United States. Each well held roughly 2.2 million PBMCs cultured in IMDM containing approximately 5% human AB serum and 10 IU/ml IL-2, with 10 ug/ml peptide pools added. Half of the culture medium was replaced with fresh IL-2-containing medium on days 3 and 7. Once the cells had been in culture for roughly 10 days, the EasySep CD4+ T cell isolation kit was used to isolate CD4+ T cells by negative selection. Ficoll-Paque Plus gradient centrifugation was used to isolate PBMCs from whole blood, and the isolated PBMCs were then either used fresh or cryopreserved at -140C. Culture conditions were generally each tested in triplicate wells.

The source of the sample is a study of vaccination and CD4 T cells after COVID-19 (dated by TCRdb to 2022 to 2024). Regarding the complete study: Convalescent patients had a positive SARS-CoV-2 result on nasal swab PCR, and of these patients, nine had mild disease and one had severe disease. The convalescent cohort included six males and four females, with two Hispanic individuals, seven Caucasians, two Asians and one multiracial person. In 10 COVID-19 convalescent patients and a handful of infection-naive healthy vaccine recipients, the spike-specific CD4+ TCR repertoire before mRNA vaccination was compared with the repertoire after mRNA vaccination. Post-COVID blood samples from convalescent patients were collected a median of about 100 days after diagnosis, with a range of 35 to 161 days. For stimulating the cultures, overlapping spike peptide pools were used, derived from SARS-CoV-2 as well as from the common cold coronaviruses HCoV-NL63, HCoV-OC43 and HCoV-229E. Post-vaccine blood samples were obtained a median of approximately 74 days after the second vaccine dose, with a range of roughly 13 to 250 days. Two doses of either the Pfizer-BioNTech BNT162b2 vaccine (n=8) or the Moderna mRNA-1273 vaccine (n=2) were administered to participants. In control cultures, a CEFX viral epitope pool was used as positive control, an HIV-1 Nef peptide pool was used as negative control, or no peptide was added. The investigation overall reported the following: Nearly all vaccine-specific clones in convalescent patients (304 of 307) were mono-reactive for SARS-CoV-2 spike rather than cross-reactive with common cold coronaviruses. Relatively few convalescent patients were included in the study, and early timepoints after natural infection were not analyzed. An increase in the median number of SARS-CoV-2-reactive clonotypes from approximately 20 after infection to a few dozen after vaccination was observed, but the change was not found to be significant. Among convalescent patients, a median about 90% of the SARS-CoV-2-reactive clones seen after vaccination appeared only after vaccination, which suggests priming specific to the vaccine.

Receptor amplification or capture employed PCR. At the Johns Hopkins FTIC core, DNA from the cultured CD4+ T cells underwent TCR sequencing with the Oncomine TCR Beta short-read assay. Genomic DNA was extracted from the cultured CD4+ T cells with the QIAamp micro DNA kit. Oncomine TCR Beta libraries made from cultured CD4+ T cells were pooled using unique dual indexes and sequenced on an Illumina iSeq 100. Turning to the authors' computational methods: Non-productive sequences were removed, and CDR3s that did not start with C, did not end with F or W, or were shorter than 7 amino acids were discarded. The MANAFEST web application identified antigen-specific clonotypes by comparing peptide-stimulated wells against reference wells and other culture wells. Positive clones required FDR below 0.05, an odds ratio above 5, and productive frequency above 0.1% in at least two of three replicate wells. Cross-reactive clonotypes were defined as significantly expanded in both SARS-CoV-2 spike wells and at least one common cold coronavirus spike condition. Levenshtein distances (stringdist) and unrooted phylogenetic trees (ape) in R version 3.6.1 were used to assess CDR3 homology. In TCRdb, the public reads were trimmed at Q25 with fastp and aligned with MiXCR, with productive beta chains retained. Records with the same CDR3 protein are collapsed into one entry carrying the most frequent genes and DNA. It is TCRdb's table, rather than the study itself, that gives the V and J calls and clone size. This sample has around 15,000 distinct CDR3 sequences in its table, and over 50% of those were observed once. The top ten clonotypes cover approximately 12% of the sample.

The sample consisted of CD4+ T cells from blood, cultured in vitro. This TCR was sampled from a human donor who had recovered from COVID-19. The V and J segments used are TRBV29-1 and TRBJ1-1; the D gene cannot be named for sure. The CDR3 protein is CSVGVNTEAFF. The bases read TGCAGCGTGGGCGTGAACACTGAAGCTTTCTTT.